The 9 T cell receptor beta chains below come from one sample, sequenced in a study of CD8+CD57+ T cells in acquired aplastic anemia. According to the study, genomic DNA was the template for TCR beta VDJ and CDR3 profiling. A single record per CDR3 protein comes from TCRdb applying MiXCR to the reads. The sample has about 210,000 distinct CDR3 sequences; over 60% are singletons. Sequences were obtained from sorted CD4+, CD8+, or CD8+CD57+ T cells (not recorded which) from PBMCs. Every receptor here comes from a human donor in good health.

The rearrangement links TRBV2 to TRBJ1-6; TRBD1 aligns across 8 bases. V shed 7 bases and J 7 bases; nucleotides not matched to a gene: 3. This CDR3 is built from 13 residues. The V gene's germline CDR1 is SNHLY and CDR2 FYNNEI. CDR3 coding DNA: TGTGCCAGCACAGACAGGGGCAATTCACCCCTCCACTTT. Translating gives CASTDRGNSPLHF.

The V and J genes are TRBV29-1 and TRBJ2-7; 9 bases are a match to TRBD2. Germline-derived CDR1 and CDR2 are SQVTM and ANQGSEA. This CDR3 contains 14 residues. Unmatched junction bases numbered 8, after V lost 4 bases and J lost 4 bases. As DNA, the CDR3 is TGCAGCGTTGGAGCTAGCGGGATTGGATACGAGCAGTACTTC. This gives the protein CSVGASGIGYEQYF.

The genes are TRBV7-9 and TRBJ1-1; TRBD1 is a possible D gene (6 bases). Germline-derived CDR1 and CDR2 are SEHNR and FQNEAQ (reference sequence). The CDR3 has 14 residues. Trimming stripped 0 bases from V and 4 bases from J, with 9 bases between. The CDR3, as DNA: TGTGCCAGCAGCTTAGCAGGGGGTAGCACTGAAGCTTTCTTT. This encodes CASSLAGGSTEAFF. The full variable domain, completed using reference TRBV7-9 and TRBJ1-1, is DTGVSQNPRHKITKRGQNVTFRCDPISEHNRLYWYRQTLGQGPEFLTYFQNEAQLEKSRLLSDRFSAERPKGSFSTLEIQRTEQGDSAMYLCASSLAGGSTEAFFGQGTRLTVV.

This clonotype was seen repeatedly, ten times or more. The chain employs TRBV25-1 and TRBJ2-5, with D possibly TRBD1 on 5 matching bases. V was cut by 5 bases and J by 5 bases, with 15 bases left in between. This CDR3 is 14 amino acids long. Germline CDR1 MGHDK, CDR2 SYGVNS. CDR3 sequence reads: CASSQPQGEETQYF. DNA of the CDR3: TGTGCCAGCAGTCAGCCCCAGGGCGAGGAGACCCAGTACTTC. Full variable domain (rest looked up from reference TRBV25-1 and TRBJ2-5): EADIYQTPRYLVIGTGKKITLECSQTMGHDKMYWYQQDPGMELHLIHYSYGVNSTEKGDLSSESTVSRIRTEHFPLTLESARPSHTSQYLCASSQPQGEETQYFGPGTRLLVL.

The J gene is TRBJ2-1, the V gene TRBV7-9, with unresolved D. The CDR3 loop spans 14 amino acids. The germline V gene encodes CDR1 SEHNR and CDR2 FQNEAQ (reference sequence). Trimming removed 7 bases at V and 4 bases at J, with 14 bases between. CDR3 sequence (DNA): TGTGCCAGCACCGACATGGACCTTTACAATGAGCAGTTCTTC. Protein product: CASTDMDLYNEQFF. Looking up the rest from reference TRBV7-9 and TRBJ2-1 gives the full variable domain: DTGVSQNPRHKITKRGQNVTFRCDPISEHNRLYWYRQTLGQGPEFLTYFQNEAQLEKSRLLSDRFSAERPKGSFSTLEIQRTEQGDSAMYLCASTDMDLYNEQFFGPGTRLTVL.

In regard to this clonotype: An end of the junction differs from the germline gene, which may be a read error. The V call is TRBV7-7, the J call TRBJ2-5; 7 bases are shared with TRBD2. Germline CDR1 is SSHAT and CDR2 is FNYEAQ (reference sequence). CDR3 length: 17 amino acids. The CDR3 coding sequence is TGTGCTAGCAGCTTAGCGTCGGCTAGCGGACACCAAGAGACCCAGTACTTC. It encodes CASSLASASGHQETQYF.

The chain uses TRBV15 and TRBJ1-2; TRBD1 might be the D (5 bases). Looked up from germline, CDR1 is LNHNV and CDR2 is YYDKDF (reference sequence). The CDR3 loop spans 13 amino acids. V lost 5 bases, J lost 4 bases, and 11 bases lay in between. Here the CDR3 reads CATSGGVSYGYTF. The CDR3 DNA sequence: TGTGCCACCAGCGGGGGAGTTAGCTATGGCTACACCTTC.

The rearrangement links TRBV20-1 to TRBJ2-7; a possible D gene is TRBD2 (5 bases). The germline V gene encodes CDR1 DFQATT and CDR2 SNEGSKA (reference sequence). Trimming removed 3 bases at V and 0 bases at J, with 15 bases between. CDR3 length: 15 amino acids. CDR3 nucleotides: TGCAGTGCTAGTTACCGGGGAGTCAGCTCCTACGAGCAGTACTTC. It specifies CSASYRGVSSYEQYF.

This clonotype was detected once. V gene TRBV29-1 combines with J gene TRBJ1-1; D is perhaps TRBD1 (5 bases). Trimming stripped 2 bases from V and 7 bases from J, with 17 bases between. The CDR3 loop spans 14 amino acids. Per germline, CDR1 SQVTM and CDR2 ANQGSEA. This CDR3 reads CSVEPGRDPIEAFF. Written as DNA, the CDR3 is TGCAGCGTTGAACCTGGCAGGGACCCTATTGAAGCTTTCTTT.